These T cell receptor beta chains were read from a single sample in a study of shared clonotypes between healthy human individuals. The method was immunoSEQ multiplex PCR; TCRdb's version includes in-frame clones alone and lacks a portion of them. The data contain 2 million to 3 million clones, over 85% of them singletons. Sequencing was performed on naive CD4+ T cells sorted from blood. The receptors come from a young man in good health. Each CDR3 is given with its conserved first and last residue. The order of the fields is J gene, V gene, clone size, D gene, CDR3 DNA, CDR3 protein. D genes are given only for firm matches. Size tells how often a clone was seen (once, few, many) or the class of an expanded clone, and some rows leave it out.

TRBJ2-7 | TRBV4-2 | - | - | TGTGCCAGCAGCCTTGAAGGGTACTACGAGCAGTACTTC | CASSLEGYYEQYF
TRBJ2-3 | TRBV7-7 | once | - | TGTGCTAGCAGCCCGACAGGGAGGACAGATACGCAGTATTTT | CASSPTGRTDTQYF
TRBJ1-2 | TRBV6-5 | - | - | TGTGCCAGCAGTTCATCGACAAGGCCGATGGGGTATGGCTACACCTTC | CASSSSTRPMGYGYTF
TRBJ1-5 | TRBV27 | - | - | TGTGCCAGCAGTCCCGGGAGCAAAGGGGATCAGCCCCAGCATTTT | CASSPGSKGDQPQHF
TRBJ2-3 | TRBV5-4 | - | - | TGTGCCAGCAGCTTCCAGCAGGGGGGCTTGGATACGCAGTATTTT | CASSFQQGGLDTQYF
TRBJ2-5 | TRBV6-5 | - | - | TGTGCCAGCAGCCGAAGCCAAGAGACCCAGTACTTC | CASSRSQETQYF
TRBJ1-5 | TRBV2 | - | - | TGTGCCAGCAGTCTGGGTTTTAGCAATCAGCCCCAGCATTTT | CASSLGFSNQPQHF
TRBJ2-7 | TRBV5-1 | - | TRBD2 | TGCGCCAGCAGCTTGGAAGGACTAGCGGCCGAGCAGTACTTC | CASSLEGLAAEQYF
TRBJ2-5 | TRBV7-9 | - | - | TGTGCCAGCAGCTTGCCGTCCGGGACAAAAATGGGGGAGACCCAGTACTTC | CASSLPSGTKMGETQYF
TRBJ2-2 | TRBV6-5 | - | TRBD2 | TGTGCCAGCAGAAAGGCGGGAGTGCAGACCGGGGAGCTGTTTTTT | CASRKAGVQTGELFF
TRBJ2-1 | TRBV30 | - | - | TGTGCCTGGAGTGCGTCCATGCGGCCTGAGCAGTTCTTC | CAWSASMRPEQFF
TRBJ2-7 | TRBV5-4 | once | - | TGTGCCAGCAGCTTGTCGGCGGGATTAAACACCTACGAGCAGTACTTC | CASSLSAGLNTYEQYF
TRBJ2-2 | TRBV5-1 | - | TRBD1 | TGCGCCAGCAGCTTCTGGGGACAGGCGAACACCGGGGAGCTGTTTTTT | CASSFWGQANTGELFF
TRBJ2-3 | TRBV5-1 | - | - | TGCGCCAGCAGCTTGGGTCATTCTACCAGCACAGATACGCAGTATTTT | CASSLGHSTSTDTQYF
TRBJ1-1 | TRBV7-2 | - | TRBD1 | TGTGCCAGCAGGCCCACAGGGGGCTGGGGTGGGGAAGCTTTCTTT | CASRPTGGWGGEAFF
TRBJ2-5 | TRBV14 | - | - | TGTGCCAGCAGCCAAGATGGAGTCAGAGGGGAGACCCAGTACTTC | CASSQDGVRGETQYF
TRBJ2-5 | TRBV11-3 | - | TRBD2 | TGTGCCAGCAGCTTGGGGGGGCAAGAGACCCAGTACTTC | CASSLGGQETQYF
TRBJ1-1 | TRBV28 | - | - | TGTGCCAGCAGTTTCTCCGCAGGGCTTGGGGGTGCCACTGAAGCTTTCTTT | CASSFSAGLGGATEAFF
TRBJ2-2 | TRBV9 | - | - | TGTGCCAGCAGCGTAGAACCCCAAGCCGGGGAGCTGTTTTTT | CASSVEPQAGELFF
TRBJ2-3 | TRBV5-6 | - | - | TGTGCCAGCGGGCCCGGGACAACATACACAGATACGCAGTATTTT | CASGPGTTYTDTQYF
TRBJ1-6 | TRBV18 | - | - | TGTGCCAGCTCACCCAGACAGCCGAGCTCCTATAATTCACCCCTCCACTTT | CASSPRQPSSYNSPLHF
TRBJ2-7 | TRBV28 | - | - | TGTGCCAGCTGGACCTCCTCCTACGAGCAGTACTTC | CASWTSSYEQYF
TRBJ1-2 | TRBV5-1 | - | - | TGCGCCAGCAGCTTGGGCCGGGCCGAGGGAGGCTACACCTTC | CASSLGRAEGGYTF
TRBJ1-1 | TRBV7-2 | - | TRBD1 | TGTGCCAGCAGCACGACCCCACCGGGACAGTTGAACACTGAAGCTTTCTTT | CASSTTPPGQLNTEAFF
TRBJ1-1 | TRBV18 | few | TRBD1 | TGTGCCAGCTCACCCGGACAGGGGCGGGGAACTGAAGCTTTCTTT | CASSPGQGRGTEAFF
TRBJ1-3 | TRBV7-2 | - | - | TGTGCCAGCAGTACGGGGGTAGTTTCTGGAAACACCATATATTTT | CASSTGVVSGNTIYF
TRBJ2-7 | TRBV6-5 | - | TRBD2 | TGTGCCAGCAGCCCCCCCGGGGGGTTCTACGAGCAGTACTTC | CASSPPGGFYEQYF
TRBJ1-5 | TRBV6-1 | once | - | TGTGCCAGCGGTGGGACAAAGGGAGGCCCAGGACAGCCCCAGCATTTT | CASGGTKGGPGQPQHF
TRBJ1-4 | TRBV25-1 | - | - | TGTGCCAGCAGTCGGTCAGCCAAAACTAATGAAAAACTGTTTTTT | CASSRSAKTNEKLFF
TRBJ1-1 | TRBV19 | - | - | TGTGCCAGTAGTATTGGAGGAGGAATCAACACTGAAGCTTTCTTT | CASSIGGGINTEAFF
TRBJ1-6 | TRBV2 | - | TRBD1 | TGTGCCAGCAGGGGACAGGGAAATTCACCCCTCCACTTT | CASRGQGNSPLHF
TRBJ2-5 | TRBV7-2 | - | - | TGTGCCAGCAGCCAGGGGCCAAAGCAAGAGACCCAGTACTTC | CASSQGPKQETQYF
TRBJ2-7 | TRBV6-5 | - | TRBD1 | TGTGCCAGCAGTGATACAGGGGGCCACGAGCAGTACTTC | CASSDTGGHEQYF
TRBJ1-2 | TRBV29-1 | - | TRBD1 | TGCAGCGTTGGGACAGGGGGTAACTATGGCTACACCTTC | CSVGTGGNYGYTF